The 31 T cell receptor beta chains below all came from one sample that was sequenced in a study of cytomegalovirus exposure and HLA in healthy donors. The PCR used 60 Vbeta and 13 Jbeta primers. Assay: immunoSEQ multiplex PCR; the TCRdb copy retains only in-frame clones and omits some. Here the sample spans about 170,000 clones, roughly 81% being singletons. The specimen was PBMCs. These receptor sequences come from a man aged 18-30 years in good health and CMV-seropositive.

The CDR3 bases are TGTGCCAGCAGCCCCCGTCCCGTCCTGAATGAGCAGTTCTTC. Protein product: CASSPRPVLNEQFF. The V call is TRBV9, the J call TRBJ2-1; the D is unclear. Between the trimmed V and J ends, which lost 4 bases and 7 bases, there was a span of 15 bases. Germline V gives CDR1 SGDLS, CDR2 YYNGEE. The CDR3 loop spans 14 amino acids. Full variable domain (missing parts from reference TRBV9 and TRBJ2-1): DSGVTQTPKHLITATGQRVTLRCSPRSGDLSVYWYQQSLDQGLQFLIQYYNGEERAKGNILERFSAQQFPDLHSELNLSSLELGDSALYFCASSPRPVLNEQFFGPGTRLTVL.

The chain carries TRBV2 and TRBJ1-5, with D unclear. CDR3 length equals 13 residues. The germline CDR1 and CDR2 sequences are SNHLY and FYNNEI. Trimming took 4 bases from V and 3 from J, leaving 7 bases between them. CDR3 coding DNA: TGTGCCAGCAGTGCAGAATACAATCAGCCCCAGCATTTT. It specifies CASSAEYNQPQHF.

In DNA form, the CDR3 reads TGCAGCGTTGCGTCTGGGGGCCCCGACTACGAGCAGTACTTC. Translation gives CSVASGGPDYEQYF. The rearrangement links TRBV29-1 to TRBJ2-7; tentative D call: TRBD1 (6 bases). Trimming shortened V by 4 bases and J by 3 bases, and 16 bases separated the two germline ends. Germline V gene lookup returns CDR1 SQVTM and CDR2 ANQGSEA. The CDR3 runs to 14 residues.

Concerning this clone: The sample contains more than one DNA sequence encoding this CDR3. The chain joins TRBV6-1 to TRBJ2-7, with D tentatively TRBD1 (5 bases). The CDR3 sequence is 13 residues long. The germline gives CDR1 MNHNS, CDR2 SASEGT. Trimming removed 4 bases from V and 2 bases from J, with 9 bases in between. The CDR3, as DNA: TGTGCCAGCAGTGCAACAGGACCCTACGAGCAGTACTTC. It codes for CASSATGPYEQYF.

Only a few counts were recorded for this clone. The rearrangement links TRBV4-1 to TRBJ2-2; the D gene is possibly TRBD1 (5 bases). The germline V gene has CDR1 MGHRA and CDR2 YSYEKL. This CDR3 spans 14 amino acids. V gave up 1 base and J gave up 7 bases, with 10 bases separating them. CDR3 sequence: CASSQASGFGELFF. CDR3 sequence (DNA): TGCGCCAGCAGCCAAGCCTCAGGGTTCGGGGAGCTGTTTTTT.

The chain uses TRBV13 and TRBJ1-1; no clear D gene. Germline lookup yields CDR1 PRHDT and CDR2 FYEKMQ (reference sequence). The CDR3 has 13 residues. V was trimmed by 0 bases and J by 3 bases, leaving 5 bases between them. CDR3 sequence (DNA): TGTGCCAGCAGCTTAGGGGACTACACTGAAGCTTTCTTT. Residues: CASSLGDYTEAFF.

The genes are TRBV15 and TRBJ2-7, with D possibly matching TRBD1 (7 bases). Trimming cost V 5 bases and J 0 bases, with 11 bases left between them. CDR1 and CDR2 from the germline V gene are LNHNV and YYDKDF (reference sequence). The CDR3 sequence is 14 residues long. CDR3 sequence (DNA): TGTGCCACCAGCGGGCAGGGGGGCTCCTACGAGCAGTACTTC. Protein sequence: CATSGQGGSYEQYF.

V is TRBV7-6 and J is TRBJ2-5; D may be TRBD2 (5 bases). This CDR3 has 14 amino acids. Trimming pared 1 base from V and 3 bases from J, leaving 9 bases between. CDR1 is SGHVS, CDR2 FNYEAQ, per germline. For the CDR3, the DNA is TGTGCCAGCAGCTTAGGGGTCGGGGAAGAGACCCAGTACTTC. Translation gives CASSLGVGEETQYF.

The V gene is TRBV7-3, the J gene TRBJ2-2, with 13 positions matching TRBD2. Losses at the gene ends were 2 bases for V and 2 bases for J; bases not matched to a gene: 5. The germline gives CDR1 SGHTA, CDR2 FQGTGA. The CDR3 has 18 residues. CDR3 DNA: TGTGCCAGCAGCTTAGCCCCGGGACTAGCGGGAAACACCGGGGAGCTGTTTTTT. It encodes CASSLAPGLAGNTGELFF.

This chain joins TRBV5-1 and TRBJ2-5; D not resolved. With 7 bases removed from V and 5 bases from J, the gap between germline ends came to 21 bases. The CDR3 has 15 amino acids. Germline assignment: CDR1 SGHRS and CDR2 YFSETQ. Here the CDR3 reads CASGPASSPGETQYF. CDR3 nucleotide sequence: TGCGCCAGCGGTCCCGCGTCGAGTCCCGGGGAGACCCAGTACTTC.

The chain combines TRBV18 with TRBJ1-5; possibly TRBD1 for D (5 bases). Per the germline V gene, CDR1 is KGHSH and CDR2 is LQKENI. The V end lost 4 bases, the J end lost 5 bases, and 12 bases lay between the germline ends. The CDR3 has 14 residues. The CDR3 protein is CASSRDSLDQPQHF. The CDR3 region has the DNA TGTGCCAGCTCACGAGACAGTTTAGATCAGCCCCAGCATTTT.

Comment on this clone: The junction departs from the called germline gene at one end, perhaps through a read error. Other nucleotide sequences from this sample produce the same CDR3. The chain combines TRBV5-1 with TRBJ1-2; D is ambiguous. CDR1 SGHRS and CDR2 YFSETQ come from the germline V gene. The CDR3 has 15 amino acids. The CDR3 loop reads CASSLAGSPTAGYTF. The CDR3 DNA sequence: TGCGCCAGCAGTTTGGCCGGGAGTCCCACGGCTGGCTACACCTTC.

This clone was recorded a few times. The chain recombines TRBV5-1 with TRBJ2-2; TRBD1 matches 8 bases. Germline V gene sequence: CDR1 SGHRS, CDR2 YFSETQ. This CDR3 spans 14 amino acids. J was trimmed by 7 bases and V by 4 bases; bases with no gene match: 6. The CDR3 DNA reads TGCGCCAGCAGCACAGGGGGTACGGGCGGGGAGCTGTTTTTT. It specifies CASSTGGTGGELFF.

CDR3 sequence: CASSYRETQYF. For the CDR3, the DNA is TGTGCCAGCAGTTACCGAGAGACCCAGTACTTC. This chain connects TRBV6-6 to TRBJ2-5; D is undetermined. V dropped 2 bases and J dropped 4 bases, with 2 bases sitting between them. The germline V gene encodes CDR1 MNHNY and CDR2 SVGAGI (reference sequence). The CDR3 has 11 residues.

The chain employs TRBV12-5 and TRBJ1-1; 8 bases align to TRBD1. The length of the CDR3 is 12 residues. Germline loops: CDR1 LGHNT, CDR2 FRNRAP. After removal of 5 bases from V and 9 bases from J, the junction contained 5 bases not matched to a gene. CDR3 nucleotide sequence: TGTGCTAGTGGTCTCCAGGGGGCGCAAGCTTTCTTT. This codes for CASGLQGAQAFF. Using reference TRBV12-5 and TRBJ1-1 for the parts outside the CDR3, the full variable domain is DARVTQTPRHKVTEMGQEVTMRCQPILGHNTVFWYRQTMMQGLELLAYFRNRAPLDDSGMPKDRFSAEMPDATLATLKIQPSEPRDSAVYFCASGLQGAQAFFGQGTRLTVV.

The rearrangement links TRBV2 to TRBJ1-5; TRBD1 might be the D (6 bases). The length of the CDR3 is 18 residues. The V gene's germline CDR1 is SNHLY and CDR2 FYNNEI. Trimming removed 3 bases from V and 0 bases from J, with 18 bases in between. The CDR3 nucleotides are TGTGCCAGCAGTGATTCCAGGGAGGGGGTATATAGCAATCAGCCCCAGCATTTT. Protein sequence: CASSDSREGVYSNQPQHF.

V and J are TRBV10-3 and TRBJ1-2, with 7 bases fitting TRBD1. J lost 8 bases, V lost 6 bases, and 12 bases had no gene match. The CDR3 runs 14 residues. Germline-derived CDR1 and CDR2 are ENHRY and SYGVKD. Written as DNA, the CDR3 is TGTGCCATCAGGCGGGGGGTAGACAGGGACGGCTACACCTTC. This translates into CAIRRGVDRDGYTF.

The table lists this clone with a count of one. The rearrangement uses TRBV2 and TRBJ1-4, with 8 bases aligning to TRBD1. CDR3 length: 15 residues. Per germline, CDR1 SNHLY and CDR2 FYNNEI. J lost 7 bases, V lost 9 bases, and 13 bases had no gene match. The CDR3 loop is CASANTGTGGEKLFF. The CDR3, as DNA: TGTGCCAGTGCAAACACCGGGACAGGTGGTGAAAAACTGTTTTTT.

J is TRBJ2-5 and V is TRBV4-3; 7 nucleotides align to TRBD2. The CDR3 totals 16 residues. The J segment lost 2 bases and the V segment lost 0 bases, leaving 6 bases of the junction unmatched. Germline V gives CDR1 LGHNA, CDR2 YSLEER. CDR3: CASSQDWRGGQETQYF. For the CDR3, the DNA is TGCGCCAGCAGCCAAGATTGGAGGGGAGGGCAAGAGACCCAGTACTTC.

CDR3 in DNA: TGTGCCAGCTCACCACCCTCTTTGACAGGGGCTAACTATGGCTACACCTTC. As protein: CASSPPSLTGANYGYTF. The V gene is TRBV18, the J gene TRBJ1-2, with 8 bases lining up with TRBD1. V dropped 0 bases and J dropped 0; count of bases not matched to a gene: 6. The CDR3 covers 17 residues. CDR1 and CDR2 from the germline V gene are KGHSH and LQKENI.

This chain joins TRBV5-6 and TRBJ2-5, with 7 bases fitting TRBD1. Germline assignment: CDR1 SGHDT and CDR2 YYEEEE. This CDR3 is built from 15 residues. J lost 5 bases, V lost 4 bases, and 11 bases had no gene match. The CDR3 region has the DNA TGTGCCAGCAGCGACGTGGGACAGCTGATGGAGACCCAGTACTTC. It codes for CASSDVGQLMETQYF.

The chain has TRBV11-2 and TRBJ2-3, with 13 positions matching TRBD2. Losses at the gene ends were 6 bases for V and 3 bases for J; bases not matched to a gene: 6. The germline gives CDR1 SGHAT, CDR2 FQNNGV. The CDR3 runs to 16 residues. The CDR3 region has the DNA TGTGCCAGCAGTTGGACTAGCGGGGGTTTGACAGATACGCAGTATTTT. Protein product: CASSWTSGGLTDTQYF.

This clone has a handful of counts. The rearrangement uses TRBV6-1 and TRBJ1-1; 9 bases are a match to TRBD1. The length of the CDR3 is 16 residues. Unmatched junction bases numbered 10, after V lost 4 bases and J lost 4 bases. CDR1 and CDR2 from the germline V gene are MNHNS and SASEGT. CDR3 nucleotides: TGTGCCAGCAGTGTTGACAGGGGGGTTTCGAGCACTGAAGCTTTCTTT. Translating gives CASSVDRGVSSTEAFF.

The chain couples TRBV5-5 to TRBJ2-3, with D tentatively TRBD2 (7 bases). Trimming stripped 0 bases from V and 6 bases from J, with 14 bases between. The CDR3 loop spans 15 amino acids. Per the germline V gene, CDR1 is SGHKS and CDR2 is YYEKEE (reference sequence). In DNA, the CDR3 is TGTGCCAGCAGCTTGGAAAGGGGGGGCCGCGATACGCAGTATTTT. This codes for CASSLERGGRDTQYF.

The V call is TRBV7-2, the J call TRBJ2-3; 11 positions agree with TRBD2. The CDR3 runs to 16 residues. J lost 1 base, V lost 5 bases, and 5 bases had no gene match. Germline-derived CDR1 and CDR2 are SGHTA and FQGNSA. The CDR3 DNA reads TGTGCCAGCAGCCCCCTAGCGGGGGGAGGCACAGATACGCAGTATTTT. It specifies CASSPLAGGGTDTQYF.

This clone was detected a few times. V and J are TRBV10-3 and TRBJ2-1, with D perhaps matching TRBD2 (5 bases). The CDR3 contains 14 residues. Germline CDR1 is ENHRY and CDR2 is SYGVKD. V lost 8 bases and J lost 4, with 15 bases in between. CDR3 bases: TGTGCCATCGGGGAGAGTCCCCCATACAATGAGCAGTTCTTC. This sequence encodes CAIGESPPYNEQFF.

V and J are TRBV19 and TRBJ1-4; unclear D gene. Trimming took off 7 bases at V and 11 bases at J, with 20 bases between the two ends. This CDR3 is 14 amino acids long. From germline, CDR1 is LNHDA and CDR2 SQIVND (reference sequence). The CDR3 DNA reads as TGTGCCAGTACCTACCAGGCCGGGAGTAATAAACTGTTTTTT. Translation: CASTYQAGSNKLFF.

This sequence joins TRBV4-1 and TRBJ1-1; 7 bases align to TRBD1. The V segment lost 1 base and the J segment 1 base; nucleotides outside the gene matches: 6. CDR1 is MGHRA, CDR2 YSYEKL, per germline. This CDR3 is 16 amino acids long. CDR3 sequence (DNA): TGCGCCAGCAGCCAAGGCCGGGGACAGTCGAACACTGAAGCTTTCTTT. As protein: CASSQGRGQSNTEAFF.

The chain recombines TRBV10-3 with TRBJ1-1; possibly TRBD1 for D (5 bases). Trimming removed 8 bases from V and 1 base from J, with 11 bases in between. The CDR3 contains 13 residues. The germline V gene encodes CDR1 ENHRY and CDR2 SYGVKD. The CDR3 protein is CAISGGENTEAFF. The CDR3 nucleotides are TGTGCCATCTCCGGGGGGGAGAACACTGAAGCTTTCTTT.

This clone was seen a few times. The identical CDR3 is also encoded by other nucleotide sequences in the sample. The genes are TRBV6-5 and TRBJ2-7; 7 bases match TRBD1. The CDR3 contains 13 residues. In germline, CDR1 is MNHEY, CDR2 SVGAGI. V gave up 6 bases and J gave up 2 bases; unmatched junction bases: 4. CDR3 nucleotide sequence: TGTGCCAGCAGACCGGGACAGACCTACGAGCAGTACTTC. Protein: CASRPGQTYEQYF.

The chain combines TRBV18 with TRBJ1-6; 7 bases align to TRBD1. This CDR3 has 13 residues. Trimming removed 9 bases from V and 8 bases from J; junction bases left unmatched: 7. Looked up from germline, CDR1 is KGHSH and CDR2 is LQKENI. In DNA form, the CDR3 reads TGTGCCAGTTCCGGGACAGATGATTCACCCCTCCACTTT. This translates into CASSGTDDSPLHF.